The T cell receptor (beta chain) described here comes from a study of blood T cell repertoires in COVID-19. About the study: Whether acute or convalescent, the COVID-19 samples came from the United States, Italy and Spain. Sample material is recorded as cDNA or gDNA derived from T cells, B-cell-depleted T cells, or PBMCs.

The CDR3 loop spans 16 amino acids. Germline loops: CDR1 MDHEN, CDR2 SYDVKM. Trimming left V 1 base short and J 3 bases short, with 13 bases between. Per the authors' pipeline: Amplification with reference gene primers provided the estimates of nucleated cell counts. Libraries were prepared by immunoSEQ multiplex PCR; TCRdb keeps only in-frame clonotypes and omits some of them. The V and J calls and the clone size are those of that table, but D and trimming were determined from the DNA. Altogether 150,000 or so clones are present, 70% to 90% being singletons, with the ten largest covering about 8.2%.

This chain uses TRBV28 with TRBJ2-1, with D unclear. Input material: peripheral blood. This TCR came from a man between 60 and 75 years old with acute or convalescent COVID-19. The CDR3 loop is CASSLLSGGYYNEQFF. The CDR3 coding sequence is TGTGCCAGCAGTTTATTGTCTGGCGGCTACTACAATGAGCAGTTCTTC.